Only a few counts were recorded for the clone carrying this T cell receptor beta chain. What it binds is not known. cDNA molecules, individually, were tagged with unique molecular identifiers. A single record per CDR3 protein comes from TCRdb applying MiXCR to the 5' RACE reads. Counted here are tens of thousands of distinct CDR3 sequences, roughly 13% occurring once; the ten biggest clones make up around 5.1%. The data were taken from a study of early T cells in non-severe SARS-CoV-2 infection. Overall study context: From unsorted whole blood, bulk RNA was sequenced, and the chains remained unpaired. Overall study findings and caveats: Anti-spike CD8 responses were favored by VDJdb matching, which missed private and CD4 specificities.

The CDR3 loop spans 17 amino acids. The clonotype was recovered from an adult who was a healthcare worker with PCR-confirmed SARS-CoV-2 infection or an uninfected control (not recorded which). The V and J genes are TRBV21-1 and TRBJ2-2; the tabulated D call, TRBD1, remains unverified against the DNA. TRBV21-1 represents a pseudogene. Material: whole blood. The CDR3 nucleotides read TGTGCCAGCAGCAATCGTGGGACGAAGTCGAACACCGGGGAGCTGTTTTTT. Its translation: CASSNRGTKSNTGELFF.